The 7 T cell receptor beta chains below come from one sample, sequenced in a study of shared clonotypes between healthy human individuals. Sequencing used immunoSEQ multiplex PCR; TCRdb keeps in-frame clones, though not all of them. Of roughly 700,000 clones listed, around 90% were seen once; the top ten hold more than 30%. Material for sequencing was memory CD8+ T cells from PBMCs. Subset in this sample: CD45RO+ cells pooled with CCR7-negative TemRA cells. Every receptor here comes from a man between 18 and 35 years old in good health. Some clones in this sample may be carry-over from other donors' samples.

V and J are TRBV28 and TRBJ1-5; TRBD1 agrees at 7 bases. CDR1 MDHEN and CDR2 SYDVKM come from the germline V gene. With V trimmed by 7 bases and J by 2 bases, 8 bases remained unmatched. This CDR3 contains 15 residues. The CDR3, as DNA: TGTGCCAGCAATCTTGGGACAGATCGCAATCAGCCCCAGCATTTT. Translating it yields CASNLGTDRNQPQHF.

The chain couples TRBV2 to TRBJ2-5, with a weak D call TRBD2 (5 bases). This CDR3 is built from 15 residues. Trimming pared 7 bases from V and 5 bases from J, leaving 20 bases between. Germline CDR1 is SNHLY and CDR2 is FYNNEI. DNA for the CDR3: TGTGCCAGCACCTCCATCCCGCGGGCATCGGAGACCCAGTACTTC. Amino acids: CASTSIPRASETQYF.

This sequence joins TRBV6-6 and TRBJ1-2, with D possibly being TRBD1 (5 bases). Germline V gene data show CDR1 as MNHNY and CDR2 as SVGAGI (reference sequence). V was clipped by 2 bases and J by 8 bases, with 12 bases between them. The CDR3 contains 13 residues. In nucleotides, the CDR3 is TGTGCCAGCAGTTACGGGGGTGCAGGGGGCTACACCTTC. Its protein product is CASSYGGAGGYTF.

The CDR3 nucleotides are TGTGCCAGCAGTTTATCGTCGACTTTCCCTAGCACAGATACGCAGTATTTT. Translated, it gives CASSLSSTFPSTDTQYF. This chain links TRBV28 with TRBJ2-3, with no clear D. Germline-derived CDR1 and CDR2 are MDHEN and SYDVKM. The CDR3 has 17 amino acids. Between the trimmed V and J ends, which lost 1 base and 0 bases, there was a span of 14 bases.

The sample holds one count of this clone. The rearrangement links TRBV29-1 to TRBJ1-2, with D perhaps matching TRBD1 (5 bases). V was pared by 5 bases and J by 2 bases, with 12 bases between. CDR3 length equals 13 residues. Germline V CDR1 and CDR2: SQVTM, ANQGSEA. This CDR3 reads CSVQIRDNYGYTF. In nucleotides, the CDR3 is TGCAGCGTTCAAATACGGGACAACTATGGCTACACCTTC. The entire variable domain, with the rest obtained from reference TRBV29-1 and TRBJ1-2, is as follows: SAVISQKPSRDICQRGTSLTIQCQVDSQVTMMFWYRQQPGQSLTLIATANQGSEATYESGFVIDKFPISRPNLTFSTLTVSNMSPEDSSIYLCSVQIRDNYGYTFGSGTRLTVV.

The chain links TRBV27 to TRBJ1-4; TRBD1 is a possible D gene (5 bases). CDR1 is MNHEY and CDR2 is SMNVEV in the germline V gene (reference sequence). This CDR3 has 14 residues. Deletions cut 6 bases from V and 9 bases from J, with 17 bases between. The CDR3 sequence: CASRGRDRSQKLFF. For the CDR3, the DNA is TGTGCCAGCAGGGGCCGGGACCGGAGTCAAAAACTGTTTTTT.

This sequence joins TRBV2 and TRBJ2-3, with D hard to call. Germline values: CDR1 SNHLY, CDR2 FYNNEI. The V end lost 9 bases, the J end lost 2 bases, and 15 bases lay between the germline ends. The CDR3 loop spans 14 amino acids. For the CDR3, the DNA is TGTGCCAGGTTAGGCCTAAGAGACACAGATACGCAGTATTTT. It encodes CARLGLRDTDTQYF. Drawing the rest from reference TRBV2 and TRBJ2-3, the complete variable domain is EPEVTQTPSHQVTQMGQEVILRCVPISNHLYFYWYRQILGQKVEFLVSFYNNEISEKSEIFDDQFSVERPDGSNFTLKIRSTKLEDSAMYFCARLGLRDTDTQYFGPGTRLTVL.